What follows describes a single T cell receptor beta chain. The target antigen is unknown. The protocol was immunoSEQ multiplex PCR, while the TCRdb copy is restricted to in-frame clones and leaves out a portion. Among approximately 210,000 clones listed, approximately 91% were seen once. This specimen belongs to a study of T cell responses to AZD1222 COVID-19 vaccine. Pooling covered second doses at about 4 or about 12 weeks. V dropped 5 bases and J dropped 1; count of bases not matched to a gene: 5. CDR3 size: 14 residues. Germline V gives CDR1 SQVTM, CDR2 ANQGSEA. Study-wide points: CD4 TCRs linked to vaccination spanned spike, dominating at 160-218 and 743-854. Repertoires were sampled only after the peak T cell response. Unmutated variant regions are reportedly targeted by nearly half of spike-specific TCRs.

This chain connects TRBV29-1 to TRBJ1-5; 7 bases agree with TRBD1. Here the sequenced sample was peripheral blood, taken 28 days after the second AZD1222 dose. This clonotype originated in an adult who received the AZD1222 COVID-19 vaccine. CDR3 DNA: TGCAGCGTTATCCCGACAGGGAGCAATCAGCCCCAGCATTTT. Protein sequence: CSVIPTGSNQPQHF.